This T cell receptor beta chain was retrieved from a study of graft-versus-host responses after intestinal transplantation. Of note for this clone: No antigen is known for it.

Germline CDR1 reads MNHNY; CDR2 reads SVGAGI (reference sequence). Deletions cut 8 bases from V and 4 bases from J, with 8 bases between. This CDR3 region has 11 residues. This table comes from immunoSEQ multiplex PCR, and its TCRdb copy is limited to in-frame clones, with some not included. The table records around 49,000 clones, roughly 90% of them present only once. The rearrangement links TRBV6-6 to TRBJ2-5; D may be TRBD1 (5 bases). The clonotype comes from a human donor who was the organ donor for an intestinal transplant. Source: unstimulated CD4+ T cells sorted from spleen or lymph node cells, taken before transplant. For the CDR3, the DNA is TGTGCCAGCCAGGGTGGAGAGACCCAGTACTTC. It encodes CASQGGETQYF.